Listed below are T cell receptor beta chains from one sample, sequenced in a study of CD8+CD57+ T cells in acquired aplastic anemia. TCRdb re-called the reads with MiXCR, one entry per CDR3 protein. The sample lists fewer than 250,000 distinct CDR3 sequences, 45% to 50% occurring once. Material for sequencing was sorted CD4+, CD8+, or CD8+CD57+ T cells (not recorded which) from PBMCs. The receptor set was obtained from a human donor with aplastic anemia. CDR3s include the opening cysteine and the closing phenylalanine or tryptophan.

V,CDR3
TRBV7-9,CASARGGAVREQYF
TRBV13,CASSSGSSSYNSPLHF
TRBV5-6,CASSLYTGTGAYEHF
TRBV19,CASSLATGYYEQYF
TRBV5-6,CASSDEYEQFF
TRBV15,CATSRGLADGLGNIQYF
TRBV12-3/TRBV12-4,CASNVRDRGVTDTQYF
TRBV5-1,CASSGGGEEQFF
TRBV6-1,CASKLSGNTEAFF
TRBV18,CASSPRLDRGQGTDTQYF
TRBV19,CASSPSGNYGYTF
TRBV20-1,CSAPPGGGYEQYF